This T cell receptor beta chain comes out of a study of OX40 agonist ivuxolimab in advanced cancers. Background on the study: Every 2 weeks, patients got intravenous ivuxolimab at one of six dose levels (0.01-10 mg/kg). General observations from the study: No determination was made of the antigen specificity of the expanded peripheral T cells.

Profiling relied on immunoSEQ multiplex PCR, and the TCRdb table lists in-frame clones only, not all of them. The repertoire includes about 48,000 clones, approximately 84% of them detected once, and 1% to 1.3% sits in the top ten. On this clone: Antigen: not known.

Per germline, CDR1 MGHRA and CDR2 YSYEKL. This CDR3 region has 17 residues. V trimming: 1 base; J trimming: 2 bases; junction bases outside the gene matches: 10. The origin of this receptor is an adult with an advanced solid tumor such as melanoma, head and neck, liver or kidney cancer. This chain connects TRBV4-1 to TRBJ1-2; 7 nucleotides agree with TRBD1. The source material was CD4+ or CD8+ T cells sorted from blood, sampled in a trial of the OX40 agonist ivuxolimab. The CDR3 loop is CASSQAGVPGQNYGYTF. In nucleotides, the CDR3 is TGCGCCAGCAGCCAAGCTGGGGTCCCGGGACAGAACTATGGCTACACCTTC.